Below are 21 T cell receptor beta chains sequenced from a single sample in a study of cytomegalovirus exposure and HLA in healthy donors. With 60 Vbeta and 13 Jbeta primers, the PCR was carried out. Profiled with immunoSEQ multiplex PCR; TCRdb holds only in-frame clones, not every one. The repertoire holds over 100,000 clones, 55% to 75% seen once, with 5.4% in the top ten. The material sequenced was PBMCs. The receptors here all came from an older woman in good health and CMV-seropositive.

This rearrangement joins TRBV6-5 to TRBJ1-1, with TRBD1 matching over 7 bases. After removal of 2 bases from V and 7 bases from J, the junction contained 4 bases not matched to a gene. Germline V gives CDR1 MNHEY, CDR2 SVGAGI. This CDR3 has 13 residues. CDR3 amino acids: CASSYDGTVEAFF. CDR3 in DNA: TGTGCCAGCAGTTACGACGGGACAGTTGAAGCTTTCTTT.

This clone appeared a few times. The rearrangement links TRBV5-1 to TRBJ1-1; D possibly corresponds to TRBD1 (5 bases). CDR3 size: 15 residues. In germline, CDR1 is SGHRS, CDR2 YFSETQ. V lost 4 bases, J lost 0 bases, and 13 bases lay in between. The CDR3 reads CASSLAGTVNTEAFF. CDR3 coding DNA: TGCGCCAGCAGCCTAGCGGGGACGGTGAACACTGAAGCTTTCTTT.

The rearrangement links TRBV7-3 to TRBJ2-5; a possible D gene is TRBD2 (5 bases). Germline assignment: CDR1 SGHTA and CDR2 FQGTGA. This CDR3 has 13 residues. Between the trimmed V and J ends, which lost 5 bases and 5 bases, there was a span of 12 bases. CDR3 residues: CASSLDYFETQYF. As DNA, the CDR3 is TGTGCCAGCAGCCTCGACTATTTTGAGACCCAGTACTTC.

V and J are TRBV19 and TRBJ1-6, with D possibly being TRBD1 (5 bases). This CDR3 region has 14 residues. The germline gives CDR1 LNHDA, CDR2 SQIVND (reference sequence). The V end was cut by 7 bases, the J end by 9 bases, with 16 bases between. CDR3 residues: CASTATVPSSPLHF. CDR3 nucleotides: TGTGCCAGTACAGCGACAGTTCCCAGTTCACCCCTCCACTTT. Drawing the rest from reference TRBV19 and TRBJ1-6, the complete variable domain is DGGITQSPKYLFRKEGQNVTLSCEQNLNHDAMYWYRQDPGQGLRLIYYSQIVNDFQKGDIAEGYSVSREKKESFPLTVTSAQKNPTAFYLCASTATVPSSPLHFGNGTRLTVT.

The chain has TRBV18 and TRBJ1-1, with 10 bases aligning to TRBD1. This CDR3 region has 15 residues. V was pared by 5 bases and J by 5 bases, with 8 bases of the junction left unmatched. Germline V lookup: CDR1 KGHSH, CDR2 LQKENI. The DNA for the CDR3 is TGTGCCAGCTCAGACCGACAGGGGGCTGGAACTGAAGCTTTCTTT. It encodes CASSDRQGAGTEAFF.

The genes are TRBV5-1 and TRBJ1-1; TRBD1 agrees at 11 bases. This CDR3 is 13 amino acids long. J gave up 4 bases and V 4 bases, and 0 bases lay outside the gene matches. Germline CDR1 and CDR2: SGHRS and YFSETQ. CDR3 sequence: CASSGTGGTEAFF. The CDR3 coding sequence is TGCGCCAGCAGCGGGACAGGGGGCACTGAAGCTTTCTTT.

The V and J genes are TRBV2 and TRBJ2-5; the D gene is possibly TRBD1 (6 bases). The J call is doubtful: the DNA matches TRBJ2-7 better. Germline V lookup: CDR1 SNHLY, CDR2 FYNNEI. This CDR3 is built from 14 residues. The CDR3 reads CASRRTESSYEQYF. In DNA, the CDR3 is TGTGCCAGCCGAAGGACAGAGAGTTCCTACGAGCAGTACTTC.

DNA of the CDR3: TGTGCCAGCAGCTTGCAGGCATGGACTGAAGCTTTCTTT. Protein sequence: CASSLQAWTEAFF. This chain joins TRBV11-2 and TRBJ1-1; D not resolved. V was trimmed by 3 bases and J by 5 bases, leaving 10 bases between them. The CDR3 length is 13 residues. Germline-derived CDR1 and CDR2 are SGHAT and FQNNGV.

The CDR3 spells CASSFFGQGRNQPQHF. For the CDR3, the DNA is TGTGCCAGCAGCTTTTTCGGACAGGGGAGGAATCAGCCCCAGCATTTT. The gene calls are TRBV7-9 and TRBJ1-5; 9 bases map to TRBD1. V was clipped by 3 bases and J by 4 bases; unmatched bases: 7. The germline CDR1 and CDR2 sequences are SEHNR and FQNEAQ (reference sequence). This CDR3 is 16 amino acids long. The full variable domain, its missing parts supplied by reference TRBV7-9 and TRBJ1-5, is DTGVSQNPRHKITKRGQNVTFRCDPISEHNRLYWYRQTLGQGPEFLTYFQNEAQLEKSRLLSDRFSAERPKGSFSTLEIQRTEQGDSAMYLCASSFFGQGRNQPQHFGDGTRLSIL.

The chain uses TRBV6-5 and TRBJ1-1, with D hard to call. The CDR3 is made up of 12 amino acids. V lost 6 bases to trimming and J lost 0 bases, with 5 bases between them. Germline assignment: CDR1 MNHEY and CDR2 SVGAGI. The DNA for the CDR3 is TGTGCCAGCAGGGCCGTGAACACTGAAGCTTTCTTT. Residues: CASRAVNTEAFF.

V gene TRBV6-1 combines with J gene TRBJ1-2; weak D call: TRBD1 (5 bases). Germline V gene data show CDR1 as MNHNS and CDR2 as SASEGT. V lost 7 bases and J 4 bases, leaving 13 bases between the germline ends. The CDR3 runs to 13 residues. As DNA, the CDR3 is TGTGCCAGCACCGGACAAGGCCTCTATGGCTACACCTTC. Protein sequence: CASTGQGLYGYTF.

Turning to this clone: Other DNA sequences in the same sample also yield this CDR3. The J gene is TRBJ2-5, the V gene TRBV18; D is uncertain. The CDR3 has 14 residues. The V end lost 1 base, the J end lost 0 bases, and 6 bases lay between the germline ends. Germline CDR1 reads KGHSH; CDR2 reads LQKENI. CDR3 loop: CASSPREYQETQYF. In nucleotides, the CDR3 is TGTGCCAGCTCACCACGCGAGTACCAAGAGACCCAGTACTTC.

V and J are TRBV7-2 and TRBJ1-2; TRBD1 might be the D (5 bases). V gave up 0 bases and J gave up 4 bases, with 15 bases separating them. CDR3 length: 16 amino acids. From germline, CDR1 is SGHTA and CDR2 FQGNSA. This CDR3 reads CASSLAPGGELYGYTF. DNA of the CDR3: TGTGCCAGCAGCTTAGCGCCGGGGGGGGAACTCTATGGCTACACCTTC.

V and J are TRBV7-2 and TRBJ1-1; 7 bases fit TRBD1. CDR1 is SGHTA and CDR2 is FQGNSA in the germline V gene. The CDR3 loop spans 14 amino acids. V lost 9 bases to trimming and J lost 0 bases; unmatched junction nucleotides: 7. CDR3 sequence: CASRQGFMNTEAFF. DNA for the CDR3: TGTGCCAGTCGACAGGGCTTTATGAACACTGAAGCTTTCTTT.

This CDR3 is CAWSVTGALGYTF. CDR3 DNA sequence: TGTGCCTGGAGTGTGACAGGGGCTCTGGGCTACACCTTC. The chain employs TRBV30 and TRBJ1-2, with 8 bases fitting TRBD1. The CDR3 contains 13 residues. The germline V gene has CDR1 GTSNPN and CDR2 SVGIG (reference sequence). Trimming cost V 0 bases and J 8 bases; bases outside gene matches: 5.

There are a few counts of this clone. The chain is built from TRBV7-2 and TRBJ1-2, with 10 bases that match TRBD1. The germline V gene encodes CDR1 SGHTA and CDR2 FQGNSA. This CDR3 region has 15 residues. Trimming at V came to 5 bases and at J to 7 bases, leaving 10 bases not matched to a gene. This CDR3 is CASSPGTGERPGYTF. CDR3 DNA sequence: TGTGCCAGCAGCCCTGGGACAGGGGAAAGACCTGGCTACACCTTC.

The CDR3 nucleotides are TGCGCCAGCAGCTCCTCGGACAGGGGCGGGACTGAAGCTTTCTTT. Amino acid sequence: CASSSSDRGGTEAFF. The genes are TRBV5-1 and TRBJ1-1, with 9 bases fitting TRBD1. With V trimmed by 3 bases and J by 5 bases, 8 bases remained unmatched. The CDR3 covers 15 residues. Germline CDR1 is SGHRS and CDR2 is YFSETQ.

The chain uses TRBV25-1 and TRBJ1-2; 8 nucleotides line up with TRBD1. Trimming cost V 11 bases and J 7 bases; bases outside gene matches: 12. This CDR3 contains 13 residues. The V gene's germline CDR1 is MGHDK and CDR2 SYGVNS. The chain's CDR3 is CAVQGAQRGGYTF. In DNA form, the CDR3 reads TGTGCCGTTCAGGGGGCTCAAAGGGGTGGCTACACCTTC.

The chain recombines TRBV14 with TRBJ2-1; 7 bases are shared with TRBD2. V dropped 1 base and J dropped 4; count of bases not matched to a gene: 1. CDR3 length: 14 amino acids. CDR1 and CDR2 (germline): SGHDN, FVKESK. The CDR3, as DNA: TGTGCCAGCAGCCAAGGACTAGCTTACAATGAGCAGTTCTTC. Translation gives CASSQGLAYNEQFF. Variable domain in full (rest from reference TRBV14 and TRBJ2-1): EAGVTQFPSHSVIEKGQTVTLRCDPISGHDNLYWYRRVMGKEIKFLLHFVKESKQDESGMPNNRFLAERTGGTYSTLKVQPAELEDSGVYFCASSQGLAYNEQFFGPGTRLTVL.

The chain combines TRBV14 with TRBJ2-3; 7 nucleotides match TRBD2. The CDR3 is 14 residues long. Germline-derived CDR1 and CDR2 are SGHDN and FVKESK. Losses at the gene ends were 1 base for V and 8 bases for J; bases not matched to a gene: 6. CDR3 in amino acids: CASSQVGTIGTQYF. The CDR3 DNA is TGTGCCAGCAGCCAAGTGGGGACTATCGGTACGCAGTATTTT.

The rearrangement joins TRBV2 to TRBJ1-1; weak D call: TRBD1 (6 bases). Germline V gives CDR1 SNHLY, CDR2 FYNNEI. This CDR3 region has 13 residues. Trimming took 1 base from V and 6 from J, leaving 9 bases between them. CDR3 protein: CASSEGGLPEAFF. DNA for the CDR3: TGTGCCAGCAGTGAAGGGGGGCTTCCTGAAGCTTTCTTT.